Shown below are 27 T cell receptor beta chains from a single sample sequenced in a study of radiation and T cells in renal cell carcinoma. Time point denoted: baseline pretreatment blood. Treatment described: 15 Gy SBRT to primary tumor, nephrectomy 4 weeks later. The table came from immunoSEQ multiplex PCR; TCRdb's copy has only in-frame clones and leaves some out. This table holds some 110,000 clones, roughly 80% found once. The sample here was blood, taken from a patient whose treatment included radiotherapy and nephrectomy. The receptors shown here come from a woman aged 55-69 years with renal cell carcinoma.

This sequence joins TRBV6-1 and TRBJ2-2; D gene uncertain. The CDR3 has 14 residues. The germline CDR1 and CDR2 sequences are MNHNS and SASEGT. Trimming stripped 1 base from V and 1 base from J, with 4 bases between. CDR3: CASSEVGNTGELFF. The CDR3 nucleotides are TGTGCCAGCAGTGAAGTGGGGAACACCGGGGAGCTGTTTTTT.

The V call is TRBV19, the J call TRBJ1-4, with 10 bases that match TRBD1. The V gene's germline CDR1 is LNHDA and CDR2 SQIVND (reference sequence). This CDR3 region has 13 residues. J was trimmed by 8 bases and V by 10 bases; bases with no gene match: 7. CDR3 sequence (DNA): TGTGCCATCCGCGACAGGGGGCAGGAAAAACTGTTTTTT. Amino acids: CAIRDRGQEKLFF.

This chain links TRBV5-5 with TRBJ1-2; D remains ambiguous. The CDR3 has 14 residues. The V gene lost 4 bases and the J gene lost 5 bases, with 15 bases spanning the gap. CDR1 is SGHKS, CDR2 YYEKEE, per germline (reference sequence). CDR3 in DNA: TGTGCCAGCAGCCGGGCGGAGGCTCAATATGGCTACACCTTC. Encoded protein: CASSRAEAQYGYTF.

In DNA, the CDR3 is TGTGCCAGCAGCCTAGAGGGGACAGGGGCCTACGAGCAGTACTTC. Residues: CASSLEGTGAYEQYF. The gene calls are TRBV7-9 and TRBJ2-7; TRBD1 matches at 10 bases. V dropped 5 bases and J dropped 2; count of bases not matched to a gene: 6. CDR1 and CDR2 from the germline V gene are SEHNR and FQNEAQ (reference sequence). This CDR3 has 15 residues.

The chain recombines TRBV2 with TRBJ1-5; 8 positions agree with TRBD1. This CDR3 comprises 16 residues. Germline-derived CDR1 and CDR2 are SNHLY and FYNNEI. Unmatched junction bases numbered 9, after V lost 0 bases and J lost 8 bases. The CDR3 DNA sequence: TGTGCCAGCAGTGAAGCGGCGACAGGGGCCAGCGAGCCCCAGCATTTT. It encodes CASSEAATGASEPQHF.

This chain uses TRBV19 with TRBJ1-1; 10 bases map to TRBD1. Per the germline V gene, CDR1 is LNHDA and CDR2 is SQIVND (reference sequence). There are 15 residues in the CDR3. Trimming cost V 4 bases and J 3 bases; bases outside gene matches: 5. CDR3 DNA: TGTGCCAGTAGTACCATCGGACAGGGGGACACTGAAGCTTTCTTT. This encodes CASSTIGQGDTEAFF.

The V and J genes are TRBV10-3 and TRBJ2-1; 11 bases map to TRBD2. CDR1 and CDR2 (germline): ENHRY, SYGVKD. After removal of 2 bases from V and 7 bases from J, the junction contained 4 bases not matched to a gene. This CDR3 is 15 amino acids long. CDR3 coding DNA: TGTGCCATCAGTGAGCAACTAGCGGGAGATAATGAGCAGTTCTTC. Translation: CAISEQLAGDNEQFF.

CDR3 residues: CASSVEPSEHNEQFF. The CDR3, as DNA: TGTGCCAGCAGCGTAGAACCTAGCGAACACAATGAGCAGTTCTTC. The chain combines TRBV9 with TRBJ2-1; a possible D gene is TRBD2 (6 bases). V dropped 0 bases and J dropped 5 bases, with 12 bases sitting between them. This CDR3 has 15 amino acids. Germline CDR1 SGDLS, CDR2 YYNGEE.

This rearrangement joins TRBV6-5 to TRBJ2-4, with D tentatively TRBD1 (5 bases). CDR1 is MNHEY and CDR2 is SVGAGI in the germline V gene. The CDR3 consists of 13 residues. V shed 7 bases and J shed 9 bases, with 16 bases lying between them. CDR3 in DNA: TGTGCCAGCATGGAAAGGGGTCTGGGCATTCAGTACTTC. As protein: CASMERGLGIQYF.

This clone was detected once. This sequence joins TRBV5-1 and TRBJ2-3; D is perhaps TRBD1 or TRBD2 (5 bases each). The CDR3 has 15 residues. Trimming stripped 3 bases from V and 2 bases from J, with 13 bases between. The germline CDR1 and CDR2 sequences are SGHRS and YFSETQ. The CDR3 DNA reads TGCGCCAGCAGCTCCGAGGGGCGGTACACAGATACGCAGTATTTT. Amino acids: CASSSEGRYTDTQYF.

This sequence joins TRBV28 and TRBJ2-6, with D possibly TRBD1 on 5 matching bases. This CDR3 has 14 residues. Trimming pared 5 bases from V and 1 base from J, leaving 6 bases between. Germline loops: CDR1 MDHEN, CDR2 SYDVKM. The CDR3 spells CASSRQSGANVLTF. In DNA, the CDR3 is TGTGCCAGCAGTCGACAGTCTGGGGCCAACGTCCTGACTTTC.

This clone was observed a handful of times. This chain uses TRBV5-5 with TRBJ2-7; 9 positions match TRBD1. With 4 bases clipped from V and 5 bases from J, the junction kept 13 bases outside the gene matches. Germline CDR1 SGHKS, CDR2 YYEKEE (reference sequence). CDR3 length: 16 residues. CDR3 sequence: CASSLSSTGGSNEQYF. CDR3 bases: TGTGCCAGCAGCCTCTCCTCGACAGGGGGTTCCAACGAGCAGTACTTC.

V and J are TRBV5-5 and TRBJ2-4; D perhaps matches TRBD2 (5 bases). Germline V gene sequence: CDR1 SGHKS, CDR2 YYEKEE (reference sequence). The CDR3 length is 12 residues. V lost 3 bases and J lost 6, with 7 bases in between. The CDR3 loop is CASSSGGNIQYF. CDR3 sequence (DNA): TGTGCCAGCAGCTCCGGAGGAAACATTCAGTACTTC.

The J gene is TRBJ2-7, the V gene TRBV25-1; D remains unclear. Trimming took off 2 bases at V and 3 bases at J, with 8 bases between the two ends. CDR3 length equals 13 residues. Germline V CDR1 and CDR2: MGHDK, SYGVNS. The CDR3 spells CASSEVSLYEQYF. CDR3 sequence (DNA): TGTGCCAGCAGTGAAGTTTCCCTCTACGAGCAGTACTTC.

This chain uses TRBV7-8 with TRBJ1-5, with 8 bases aligning to TRBD1. The CDR3 spans 16 residues. Germline V CDR1 and CDR2: SGHVS, FQNEAQ. Unmatched junction bases numbered 5, after V lost 3 bases and J lost 1 base. CDR3 sequence reads: CASSFQGAGSNQPQHF. The CDR3 DNA sequence: TGTGCCAGCAGCTTTCAGGGGGCCGGGAGCAATCAGCCCCAGCATTTT.

The V and J genes are TRBV2 and TRBJ2-5; 8 nucleotides align to TRBD1. CDR3 size: 14 residues. The germline V gene has CDR1 SNHLY and CDR2 FYNNEI. V shed 7 bases, J shed 5 bases, and the junction held 9 bases outside the gene matches. The CDR3 protein is CASNSGQGTETQYF. The DNA for the CDR3 is TGTGCCAGCAATTCAGGACAGGGCACGGAGACCCAGTACTTC.

The chain is built from TRBV5-1 and TRBJ1-1; D not resolved. The CDR3 is 11 amino acids. Germline CDR1 is SGHRS and CDR2 is YFSETQ. V lost 5 bases and J 4 bases, leaving 6 bases between the germline ends. The CDR3 DNA follows: TGCGCCAGCAGAGCGAGCACTGAAGCTTTCTTT. It codes for CASRASTEAFF. Full variable domain (missing parts from reference TRBV5-1 and TRBJ1-1): KAGVTQTPRYLIKTRGQQVTLSCSPISGHRSVSWYQQTPGQGLQFLFEYFSETQRNKGNFPGRFSGRQFSNSRSEMNVSTLELGDSALYLCASRASTEAFFGQGTRLTVV.

This sequence joins TRBV12-2 and TRBJ2-2; TRBD2, the D gene given by the table, was not confirmed from the DNA. TRBV12-2 is deemed a pseudogene. The CDR3 has 16 amino acids. The CDR3 DNA is TGTGCAAGTCGCCCCTCGGGACTAGCTAACACCGGGGAGCTGTTTTTT. This translates into CASRPSGLANTGELFF.

The chain has TRBV28 and TRBJ2-7, with D hard to call. CDR1 and CDR2 from the germline V gene are MDHEN and SYDVKM. The germline V and J ends were trimmed by 6 bases and 5 bases, with 11 bases remaining between them. This CDR3 has 12 residues. CDR3 nucleotide sequence: TGTGCCAGCAGCCCTAGGGTCAACGAGCAGTACTTC. Translation gives CASSPRVNEQYF.

V gene TRBV4-1 combines with J gene TRBJ2-7, with 7 nucleotides matching TRBD1. Per the germline V gene, CDR1 is MGHRA and CDR2 is YSYEKL. V lost 0 bases and J lost 2; bases outside the gene matches: 4. This CDR3 is built from 15 residues. CDR3 region: CASSQDRDSPYEQYF. The CDR3, as DNA: TGCGCCAGCAGCCAAGACCGGGACAGCCCCTACGAGCAGTACTTC.

The chain recombines TRBV5-1 with TRBJ1-1; unclear D gene. The CDR3 runs 13 residues. CDR1 and CDR2 (germline): SGHRS, YFSETQ. V gave up 0 bases and J gave up 1 base, with 4 bases separating them. The CDR3 region is CASSLGPNTEAFF. The DNA for the CDR3 is TGCGCCAGCAGCTTGGGCCCGAACACTGAAGCTTTCTTT. Full variable domain (outside the CDR3, taken from reference TRBV5-1 and TRBJ1-1): KAGVTQTPRYLIKTRGQQVTLSCSPISGHRSVSWYQQTPGQGLQFLFEYFSETQRNKGNFPGRFSGRQFSNSRSEMNVSTLELGDSALYLCASSLGPNTEAFFGQGTRLTVV.

The rearrangement uses TRBV18 and TRBJ2-7, with D hard to call. The germline V gene encodes CDR1 KGHSH and CDR2 LQKENI. The CDR3 has 13 amino acids. Trimming shortened V by 3 bases and J by 9 bases, and 15 bases separated the two germline ends. The CDR3 here is CASSPGPSSGQYF. The CDR3 DNA sequence: TGTGCCAGCTCACCCGGGCCCTCCTCAGGGCAGTACTTC.

The V and J genes are TRBV27 and TRBJ2-7; 10 nucleotides match TRBD1. Germline V gives CDR1 MNHEY, CDR2 SMNVEV (reference sequence). The CDR3 totals 16 residues. The junction had 7 bases not matched to a gene; V was cut back by 4 bases and J by 1 base. The CDR3 is CASSSPWTGGSYEQYF. CDR3 DNA: TGTGCCAGCAGTTCACCATGGACAGGGGGATCCTACGAGCAGTACTTC.

This clone was seen repeatedly, ten times or more. The CDR3 here is CASSPPGTNTDTQYF. The CDR3 DNA reads TGTGCCAGCAGCCCCCCCGGGACAAACACAGATACGCAGTATTTT. The chain combines TRBV7-9 with TRBJ2-3, with D perhaps matching TRBD1 (6 bases). Trimming removed 5 bases from V and 2 bases from J, with 14 bases in between. CDR3 length: 15 residues. From germline, CDR1 is SEHNR and CDR2 FQNEAQ (reference sequence).

Here the CDR3 DNA reads TGTGCCAGCAGCTGGTGGGATAGAAACACTGAAGCTTTCTTT. Its translation is CASSWWDRNTEAFF. This rearrangement joins TRBV13 to TRBJ1-1; D unresolved. Germline loops: CDR1 PRHDT, CDR2 FYEKMQ (reference sequence). V shed 4 bases and J shed 2 bases, with 11 bases lying between them. The CDR3 extends over 14 amino acids.

This clone was counted a single time. The V and J genes are TRBV19 and TRBJ2-5; 7 nucleotides line up with TRBD1. Germline lookup yields CDR1 LNHDA and CDR2 SQIVND (reference sequence). V shed 6 bases, J shed 4 bases, and the junction held 26 bases outside the gene matches. The CDR3 is made up of 20 amino acids. This CDR3 reads CASRYWGTPGKGAKGETQYF. The CDR3 DNA follows: TGTGCCAGTAGATACTGGGGGACCCCTGGAAAGGGGGCGAAAGGAGAGACCCAGTACTTC.

The rearrangement joins TRBV5-1 to TRBJ2-7; 10 bases fit TRBD2. J lost 2 bases, V lost 4 bases, and 3 bases had no gene match. CDR1 is SGHRS, CDR2 YFSETQ, per germline. CDR3 length equals 14 residues. The CDR3 DNA reads TGCGCCAGCAGCGAGGGACTAGCGCCCTACGAGCAGTACTTC. It codes for CASSEGLAPYEQYF.